One sample yielded the 26 T cell receptor beta chains listed below, sequenced in a study of T cell changes during pregnancy in multiple sclerosis. Profiled with immunoSEQ multiplex PCR; TCRdb holds only in-frame clones, not every one. The sample consists of 55,000 to 70,000 clones, around 90% of them appearing once. Sequencing was performed on peripheral blood, taken in the second trimester of pregnancy. These TCRs come from a female donor in good health, enrolled as a control in a pregnancy study.

The rearrangement joins TRBV18 to TRBJ2-7; a possible D gene is TRBD1 (5 bases). This CDR3 has 13 amino acids. V gave up 2 bases and J gave up 3 bases, with 8 bases separating them. Germline CDR1 KGHSH, CDR2 LQKENI. The chain's CDR3 is CASSPGAGYEQYF. The CDR3 DNA reads TGTGCCAGCTCACCAGGGGCAGGCTACGAGCAGTACTTC. Full variable domain (outside the CDR3, taken from reference TRBV18 and TRBJ2-7): NAGVMQNPRHLVRRRGQEARLRCSPMKGHSHVYWYRQLPEEGLKFMVYLQKENIIDESGMPKERFSAEFPKEGPSILRIQQVVRGDSAAYFCASSPGAGYEQYFGPGTRLTVT.

The CDR3 spells CASSPGGGTEAFF. The CDR3 region has the DNA TGTGCCAGCAGCCCAGGGGGAGGCACTGAAGCTTTCTTT. This chain links TRBV6-5 with TRBJ1-1, with 7 nucleotides matching TRBD1. Germline V gene lookup returns CDR1 MNHEY and CDR2 SVGAGI. The CDR3 runs 13 residues. The V gene end was trimmed by 6 bases and the J gene end by 4 bases; junction bases not matched to a gene: 5.

This chain links TRBV2 with TRBJ2-2; D call uncertain. Trimming removed 2 bases at V and 6 bases at J, with 7 bases between. The CDR3 consists of 13 residues. The germline V gene encodes CDR1 SNHLY and CDR2 FYNNEI. Here the CDR3 reads CASSEPSPGELFF. CDR3 bases: TGTGCCAGCAGTGAACCTAGTCCCGGGGAGCTGTTTTTT.

The chain joins TRBV30 to TRBJ1-5; D perhaps matches TRBD1 (5 bases). This CDR3 is 15 amino acids long. Germline V gene sequence: CDR1 GTSNPN, CDR2 SVGIG (reference sequence). Trimming stripped 0 bases from V and 4 bases from J, with 13 bases between. CDR3 coding DNA: TGTGCCTGGAGTGTACGGGGGTCCAGAAATCAGCCCCAGCATTTT. Protein product: CAWSVRGSRNQPQHF.

The J gene is TRBJ1-4, the V gene TRBV5-1; 10 positions agree with TRBD1. The CDR3 has 14 amino acids. Per the germline V gene, CDR1 is SGHRS and CDR2 is YFSETQ. After removal of 5 bases from V and 8 bases from J, the junction contained 6 bases not matched to a gene. The CDR3 reads CASSSGTGDEKLFF. Written as DNA, the CDR3 is TGCGCCAGCAGTTCCGGGACAGGGGACGAAAAACTGTTTTTT.

V gene TRBV10-3 combines with J gene TRBJ2-3; the match to TRBD2 covers 7 bases. After removal of 0 bases from V and 5 bases from J, the junction contained 5 bases not matched to a gene. This CDR3 has 15 amino acids. Germline V gives CDR1 ENHRY, CDR2 SYGVKD. CDR3 region: CAISESKASGDTQYF. The CDR3 region has the DNA TGTGCCATCAGTGAGTCGAAGGCTAGCGGAGATACGCAGTATTTT.

The rearrangement uses TRBV7-6 and TRBJ1-2; tentative D call: TRBD1 (5 bases). The CDR3 runs 16 residues. Trimming shortened V by 2 bases and J by 6 bases, and 19 bases separated the two germline ends. Looked up from germline, CDR1 is SGHVS and CDR2 is FNYEAQ. This CDR3 reads CASSLLIGHQANGYTF. The CDR3 DNA sequence: TGTGCCAGCAGCTTACTCATCGGACACCAGGCCAATGGCTACACCTTC.

With regard to this clone: Other DNA sequences in this specimen translate into the identical CDR3. The chain has TRBV9 and TRBJ2-1; 9 nucleotides match TRBD2. Looked up from germline, CDR1 is SGDLS and CDR2 is YYNGEE. V trimming: 0 bases; J trimming: 4 bases; junction bases outside the gene matches: 2. The CDR3 is made up of 15 amino acids. The CDR3 sequence: CASSVGLAEYNEQFF. In nucleotides, the CDR3 is TGTGCCAGCAGCGTAGGACTAGCGGAGTACAATGAGCAGTTCTTC.

The rearrangement joins TRBV29-1 to TRBJ1-2, with 9 bases that match TRBD1. The CDR3 has 11 residues. The germline V gene encodes CDR1 SQVTM and CDR2 ANQGSEA. Losses at the gene ends were 7 bases for V and 7 bases for J; bases not matched to a gene: 4. In DNA form, the CDR3 reads TGCAGCGGAGAGACAGGGGGTGGCTACACCTTC. Its translation is CSGETGGGYTF.

V usage is TRBV19 and J usage is TRBJ2-1, with D perhaps TRBD2 (6 bases). Trimming shortened V by 2 bases and J by 10 bases, and 9 bases separated the two germline ends. The CDR3 length is 12 residues. CDR1 and CDR2 (germline): LNHDA, SQIVND (reference sequence). This chain's CDR3 is CASSILSGEQFF. In nucleotides, the CDR3 is TGTGCCAGTAGTATACTAAGCGGGGAGCAGTTCTTC.

This chain connects TRBV28 to TRBJ2-1; no definite D call. The CDR3 is 11 residues long. Germline assignment: CDR1 MDHEN and CDR2 SYDVKM. Trimming took 6 bases from V and 10 from J, leaving 10 bases between them. Here the CDR3 reads CASSPRREQFF. CDR3 nucleotides: TGTGCCAGCAGCCCTCGCAGGGAGCAGTTCTTC. Based on the CDR3 plus reference TRBV28 and TRBJ2-1, the full variable domain is DVKVTQSSRYLVKRTGEKVFLECVQDMDHENMFWYRQDPGLGLRLIYFSYDVKMKEKGDIPEGYSVSREKKERFSLILESASTNQTSMYLCASSPRREQFFGPGTRLTVL.

This chain uses TRBV7-3 with TRBJ2-1, with D possibly being TRBD2 (5 bases). Trimming pared 5 bases from V and 9 bases from J, leaving 20 bases between. The CDR3 extends over 15 amino acids. Germline V CDR1 and CDR2: SGHTA, FQGTGA. CDR3 residues: CASSQSPREIGEQFF. The CDR3 region has the DNA TGTGCCAGCAGCCAATCCCCCCGGGAAATCGGTGAGCAGTTCTTC. The complete variable domain, with remaining parts taken from reference TRBV7-3 and TRBJ2-1, reads GAGVSQTPSNKVTEKGKYVELRCDPISGHTALYWYRQSLGQGPEFLIYFQGTGAADDSGLPNDRFFAVRPEGSVSTLKIQRTERGDSAVYLCASSQSPREIGEQFFGPGTRLTVL.

The genes are TRBV27 and TRBJ2-3, with unresolved D. CDR1 is MNHEY and CDR2 is SMNVEV in the germline V gene (reference sequence). The CDR3 consists of 14 residues. Trimming pared 6 bases from V and 1 base from J, leaving 11 bases between. In DNA form, the CDR3 reads TGTGCCAGCAGGCCTATGATTGGCACAGATACGCAGTATTTT. Translated, it gives CASRPMIGTDTQYF.

The V gene is TRBV7-6, the J gene TRBJ2-5, with a tentative D call TRBD2 (7 bases). The V gene's germline CDR1 is SGHVS and CDR2 FNYEAQ. V gave up 3 bases and J gave up 6 bases, with 17 bases separating them. The CDR3 consists of 15 residues. CDR3: CASSLGGQGRKTQYF. In DNA, the CDR3 is TGTGCCAGCAGCTTGGGGGGGCAGGGGAGAAAGACCCAGTACTTC.

The genes are TRBV4-1 and TRBJ2-1; 9 nucleotides line up with TRBD1. Germline values: CDR1 MGHRA, CDR2 YSYEKL. With 3 bases clipped from V and 5 bases from J, the junction kept 5 bases outside the gene matches. This CDR3 has 15 residues. For the CDR3, the DNA is TGCGCCAGCAGCCAGGGACAGGGAGTAAACAATGAGCAGTTCTTC. Translating gives CASSQGQGVNNEQFF.

The rearrangement joins TRBV28 to TRBJ2-5, with 7 bases that match TRBD2. The trim removed 5 bases at V and 0 bases at J, leaving 9 bases unmatched. CDR3 length equals 16 residues. Germline V gene lookup returns CDR1 MDHEN and CDR2 SYDVKM. CDR3 region: CASSPRGSGYQETQYF. The CDR3, as DNA: TGTGCCAGCAGTCCCCGGGGTAGCGGGTACCAAGAGACCCAGTACTTC.

This chain uses TRBV5-1 with TRBJ2-7; 13 bases fit TRBD2. CDR1 SGHRS and CDR2 YFSETQ come from the germline V gene. CDR3 length: 18 residues. V shed 4 bases and J 1 base; nucleotides not matched to a gene: 11. The CDR3 spells CASSPIGLAGAPSYEQYF. CDR3 nucleotide sequence: TGCGCCAGCAGCCCAATCGGACTAGCGGGGGCCCCGTCCTACGAGCAGTACTTC.

V gene TRBV5-1 combines with J gene TRBJ1-1; TRBD1 might be the D (5 bases). The germline CDR1 and CDR2 sequences are SGHRS and YFSETQ. With 3 bases removed from V and 3 bases from J, the gap between germline ends came to 21 bases. This CDR3 spans 17 amino acids. The CDR3, as DNA: TGCGCCAGCAGCTCCCACTCCACCAGGGTAGGAGACACTGAAGCTTTCTTT. Protein: CASSSHSTRVGDTEAFF.

This clone was recorded a few times. The chain joins TRBV30 to TRBJ1-5; D unresolved. The germline CDR1 and CDR2 sequences are GTSNPN and SVGIG (reference sequence). V lost 5 bases and J lost 6, with 14 bases in between. This CDR3 has 13 residues. CDR3 amino acids: CAWGGGGRQPQHF. The CDR3 DNA is TGTGCCTGGGGAGGTGGCGGCCGTCAGCCCCAGCATTTT.

This clone was seen just once. This chain joins TRBV15 and TRBJ2-2; tentatively, D is TRBD1 (6 bases). The length of the CDR3 is 15 residues. From germline, CDR1 is LNHNV and CDR2 YYDKDF (reference sequence). V dropped 0 bases and J dropped 3 bases, with 8 bases sitting between them. The CDR3 region is CATSREGAYTGELFF. DNA for the CDR3: TGTGCCACCAGCAGAGAGGGGGCCTACACCGGGGAGCTGTTTTTT.

This chain joins TRBV19 and TRBJ1-3; the match to TRBD1 covers 7 bases. The germline CDR1 and CDR2 sequences are LNHDA and SQIVND (reference sequence). With 4 bases clipped from V and 2 bases from J, the junction kept 2 bases outside the gene matches. The CDR3 consists of 14 residues. This chain's CDR3 is CASSTGTAGNTIYF. CDR3 sequence (DNA): TGTGCCAGTAGTACCGGGACAGCTGGAAACACCATATATTTT.

V usage is TRBV5-4 and J usage is TRBJ1-1; possible D gene TRBD1, 5 bases. The V gene's germline CDR1 is SGHNT and CDR2 YYREEE (reference sequence). This CDR3 has 14 residues. V was shortened by 1 base and J by 0 bases, with 7 bases between the two germline ends. This CDR3 reads CASSLQGMNTEAFF. In nucleotides, the CDR3 is TGTGCCAGCAGCTTGCAGGGTATGAACACTGAAGCTTTCTTT.

V is TRBV28 and J is TRBJ2-7; 8 bases align to TRBD1. This CDR3 is 15 amino acids long. The V segment lost 3 bases and the J segment 7 bases; nucleotides outside the gene matches: 11. Germline loops: CDR1 MDHEN, CDR2 SYDVKM. CDR3 DNA sequence: TGTGCCAGCAGTTTCGAGACAGGGGTAGCAGGAGAGCAGTACTTC. This translates into CASSFETGVAGEQYF. Variable domain in full (rest from reference TRBV28 and TRBJ2-7): DVKVTQSSRYLVKRTGEKVFLECVQDMDHENMFWYRQDPGLGLRLIYFSYDVKMKEKGDIPEGYSVSREKKERFSLILESASTNQTSMYLCASSFETGVAGEQYFGPGTRLTVT.

V is TRBV29-1 and J is TRBJ2-3, with 7 positions matching TRBD1. Unmatched junction bases numbered 1, after V lost 6 bases and J lost 1 base. Germline loops: CDR1 SQVTM, CDR2 ANQGSEA. CDR3 length equals 12 residues. The CDR3 here is CSVDRGTDTQYF. The CDR3 nucleotides read TGCAGCGTCGACAGGGGCACAGATACGCAGTATTTT.

This sequence joins TRBV28 and TRBJ2-7, with 7 bases aligning to TRBD1. Germline V CDR1 and CDR2: MDHEN, SYDVKM. V shed 8 bases and J 2 bases; nucleotides not matched to a gene: 12. This CDR3 has 15 amino acids. CDR3 nucleotide sequence: TGTGCCAGCCGACCGGCCGGGACAGCTCCCTACGAGCAGTACTTC. Protein sequence: CASRPAGTAPYEQYF.

The chain couples TRBV4-2 to TRBJ1-6; 8 nucleotides align to TRBD1. CDR1 and CDR2 from the germline V gene are LGHNA and YNFKEQ. Trimming removed 3 bases from V and 9 bases from J; junction bases left unmatched: 10. CDR3 size: 16 residues. CDR3 sequence reads: CASSQTGAGLFSPLHF. The CDR3, as DNA: TGTGCCAGCAGCCAGACAGGGGCGGGCTTGTTTTCACCCCTCCACTTT.